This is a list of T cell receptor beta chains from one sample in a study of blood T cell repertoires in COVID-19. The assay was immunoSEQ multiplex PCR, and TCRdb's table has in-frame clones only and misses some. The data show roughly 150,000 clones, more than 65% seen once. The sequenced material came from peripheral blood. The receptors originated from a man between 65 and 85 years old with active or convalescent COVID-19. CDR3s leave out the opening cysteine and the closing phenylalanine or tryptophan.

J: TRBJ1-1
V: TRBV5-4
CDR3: ASSRTARGHTEAF

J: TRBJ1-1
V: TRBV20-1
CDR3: SARDYREVNTEAF

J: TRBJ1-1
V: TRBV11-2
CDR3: ASSLGQGMEAEAF

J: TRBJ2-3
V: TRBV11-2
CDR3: ASSLGGRDTQY

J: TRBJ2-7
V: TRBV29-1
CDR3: SVGGGGYSYEQY

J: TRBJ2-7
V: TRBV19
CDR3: ASMGAEVLGQY

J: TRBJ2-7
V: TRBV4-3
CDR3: ASSQADVGTARQY

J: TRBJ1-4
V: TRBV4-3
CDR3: ASSQGWVRAGELF

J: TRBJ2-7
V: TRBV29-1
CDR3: SVGDRAYEQY

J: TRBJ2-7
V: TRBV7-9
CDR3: ASSPGGEYEQY

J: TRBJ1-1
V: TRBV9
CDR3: ASSAAGTGFGTEAF

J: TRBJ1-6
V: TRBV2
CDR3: ASRMTGTPLH

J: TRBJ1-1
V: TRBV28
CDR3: ASSSPGQPRNTEAF

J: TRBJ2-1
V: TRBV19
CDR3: ASSPQGYEQF

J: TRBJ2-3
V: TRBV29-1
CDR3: SPRIGGARTDTQY

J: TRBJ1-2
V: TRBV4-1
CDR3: ASSQLTGNYGYT